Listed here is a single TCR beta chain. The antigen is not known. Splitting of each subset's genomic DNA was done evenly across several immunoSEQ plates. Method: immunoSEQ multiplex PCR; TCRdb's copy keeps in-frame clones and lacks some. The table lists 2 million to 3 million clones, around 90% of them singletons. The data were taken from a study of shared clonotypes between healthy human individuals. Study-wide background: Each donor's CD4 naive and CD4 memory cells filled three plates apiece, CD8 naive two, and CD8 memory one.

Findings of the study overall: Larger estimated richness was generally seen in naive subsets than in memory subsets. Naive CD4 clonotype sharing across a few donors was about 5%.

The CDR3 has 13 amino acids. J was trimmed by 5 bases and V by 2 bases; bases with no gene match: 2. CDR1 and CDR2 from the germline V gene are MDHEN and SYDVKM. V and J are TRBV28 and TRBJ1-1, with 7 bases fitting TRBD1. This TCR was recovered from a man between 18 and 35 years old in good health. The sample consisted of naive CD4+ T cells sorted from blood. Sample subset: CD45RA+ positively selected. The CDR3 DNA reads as TGTGCCAGCAGTTTACAGGGGGTGACTGAAGCTTTCTTT. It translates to CASSLQGVTEAFF.